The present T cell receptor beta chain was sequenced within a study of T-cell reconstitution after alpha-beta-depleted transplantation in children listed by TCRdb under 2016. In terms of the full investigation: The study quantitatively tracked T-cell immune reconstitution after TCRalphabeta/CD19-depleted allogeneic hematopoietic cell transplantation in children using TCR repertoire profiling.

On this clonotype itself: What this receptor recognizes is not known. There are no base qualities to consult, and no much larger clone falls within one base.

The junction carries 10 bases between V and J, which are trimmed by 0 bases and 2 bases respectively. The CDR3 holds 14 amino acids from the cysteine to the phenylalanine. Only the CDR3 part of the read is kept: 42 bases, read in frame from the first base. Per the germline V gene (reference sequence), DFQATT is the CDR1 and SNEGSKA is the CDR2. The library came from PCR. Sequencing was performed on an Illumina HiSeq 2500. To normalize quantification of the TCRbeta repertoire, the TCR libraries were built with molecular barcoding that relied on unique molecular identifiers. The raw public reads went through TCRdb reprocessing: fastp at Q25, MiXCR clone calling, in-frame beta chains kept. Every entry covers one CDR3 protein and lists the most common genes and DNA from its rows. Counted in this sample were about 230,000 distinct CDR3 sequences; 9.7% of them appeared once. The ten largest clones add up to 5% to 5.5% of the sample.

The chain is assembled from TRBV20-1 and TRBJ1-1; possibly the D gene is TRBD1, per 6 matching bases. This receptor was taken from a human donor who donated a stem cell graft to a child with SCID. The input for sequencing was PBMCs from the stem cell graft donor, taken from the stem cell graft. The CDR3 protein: CSARDPRGNTEAFF. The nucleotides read TGCAGTGCTAGAGATCCCAGGGGAAACACTGAAGCTTTCTTT.